The 19 T cell receptor beta chains in this list originate from one sample, sequenced in a study of shared T cell receptors in the human thymus. Data came from immunoSEQ multiplex PCR; TCRdb stores just in-frame clones and leaves some out. The repertoire includes 630,000 or so clones, more than 75% of them detected once, and more than 0.009% sits in the top ten. These data also formed part of another study, on human thymus T cells.

The sample comprised thymocytes. These receptors were obtained from a boy under three years old with a congenital heart defect.

The rearrangement joins TRBV23-1 to TRBJ1-6; D call uncertain. TRBV23-1 is placed among ORFs of uncertain function. This CDR3 has 15 amino acids. V lost 1 base and J 7 bases, leaving 11 bases between the germline ends. As DNA, the CDR3 is TGCGCCAGCAGTCAATGGGCAGGCGAGAATTCACCCCTCCACTTT. This gives the protein CASSQWAGENSPLHF.

The chain is built from TRBV7-2 and TRBJ2-6; TRBD1 might be the D (5 bases). With 4 bases removed from V and 0 bases from J, the gap between germline ends came to 16 bases. The germline V gene has CDR1 SGHTA and CDR2 FQGNSA. CDR3 length: 18 residues. CDR3 sequence reads: CASSSGPAGHSGANVLTF. The CDR3 DNA reads as TGTGCCAGCAGCTCGGGTCCTGCAGGACACTCTGGGGCCAACGTCCTGACTTTC.

V gene TRBV7-2 combines with J gene TRBJ2-3; 7 bases match TRBD2. J lost 1 base, V lost 3 bases, and 1 base had no gene match. Germline values: CDR1 SGHTA, CDR2 FQGNSA. The CDR3 is 14 amino acids. Here the CDR3 reads CASSLSGGTDTQYF. Here the CDR3 DNA reads TGTGCCAGCAGCTTGAGCGGGGGCACAGATACGCAGTATTTT.

This clone has just one count. The gene calls are TRBV27 and TRBJ2-1, with 8 bases fitting TRBD2. The CDR3 loop spans 20 amino acids. V lost 5 bases and J lost 4; bases outside the gene matches: 22. Germline CDR1 reads MNHEY; CDR2 reads SMNVEV (reference sequence). The CDR3 spells CASSPLGDSGAFILYNEQFF. CDR3 DNA: TGTGCCAGCAGTCCCTTAGGGGATAGCGGGGCCTTCATACTATACAATGAGCAGTTCTTC.

A few counts support this clone. The chain links TRBV5-6 to TRBJ1-2, with D unclear. The CDR3 is 14 amino acids. V lost 0 bases and J lost 4, with 10 bases in between. Germline-derived CDR1 and CDR2 are SGHDT and YYEEEE. CDR3 nucleotides: TGTGCCAGCAGCTTGGACGACCAGGTCTATGGCTACACCTTC. Protein: CASSLDDQVYGYTF. The full variable domain, with the rest looked up from reference TRBV5-6 and TRBJ1-2, is DAGVTQSPTHLIKTRGQQVTLRCSPKSGHDTVSWYQQALGQGPQFIFQYYEEEERQRGNFPDRFSGHQFPNYSSELNVNALLLGDSALYLCASSLDDQVYGYTFGSGTRLTVV.

This clone turned up a few times. V gene TRBV5-6 combines with J gene TRBJ2-1; D unclear. The CDR3 spans 15 residues. The V end lost 10 bases, the J end lost 1 base, and 18 bases lay between the germline ends. The germline V gene encodes CDR1 SGHDT and CDR2 YYEEEE. The CDR3 DNA sequence: TGTGCCTCCCGTCGAGTTCTCCGATCCTACAATGAGCAGTTCTTC. Residues: CASRRVLRSYNEQFF. The entire variable domain, with the rest obtained from reference TRBV5-6 and TRBJ2-1, is as follows: DAGVTQSPTHLIKTRGQQVTLRCSPKSGHDTVSWYQQALGQGPQFIFQYYEEEERQRGNFPDRFSGHQFPNYSSELNVNALLLGDSALYLCASRRVLRSYNEQFFGPGTRLTVL.

This clone has more than one count but fewer than ten. The chain links TRBV28 to TRBJ2-7, with 8 positions matching TRBD2. V lost 5 bases, J lost 5 bases, and 8 bases stayed unmatched. This CDR3 contains 14 residues. Germline V gives CDR1 MDHEN, CDR2 SYDVKM. CDR3 in amino acids: CASSPRTREDEQYF. Here the CDR3 DNA reads TGTGCCAGCAGTCCACGGACGCGGGAGGACGAGCAGTACTTC.

The V and J genes are TRBV13 and TRBJ1-2, with 9 nucleotides matching TRBD1. V lost 5 bases, J lost 8 bases, and 12 bases stayed unmatched. Germline assignment: CDR1 PRHDT and CDR2 FYEKMQ (reference sequence). This CDR3 has 15 residues. The CDR3 protein is CASSRGDRVSDGYTF. The CDR3 nucleotides are TGTGCCAGCAGCCGGGGGGACAGGGTATCAGACGGCTACACCTTC. Full variable domain (rest looked up from reference TRBV13 and TRBJ1-2): AAGVIQSPRHLIKEKRETATLKCYPIPRHDTVYWYQQGPGQDPQFLISFYEKMQSDKGSIPDRFSAQQFSDYHSELNMSSLELGDSALYFCASSRGDRVSDGYTFGSGTRLTVV.

The rearrangement joins TRBV2 to TRBJ2-7; possible D gene TRBD1, 8 bases. This CDR3 spans 18 amino acids. V shed 5 bases and J shed 1 base, with 24 bases lying between them. Looked up from germline, CDR1 is SNHLY and CDR2 is FYNNEI. The CDR3 spells CASSKNRGGADPSYEQYF. The CDR3 DNA follows: TGTGCCAGCAGTAAAAACAGGGGGGGCGCGGATCCTTCCTACGAGCAGTACTTC.

The chain is built from TRBV7-2 and TRBJ2-1; TRBD1 aligns across 9 bases. CDR3 length: 17 residues. V dropped 5 bases and J dropped 4; count of bases not matched to a gene: 12. Germline V CDR1 and CDR2: SGHTA, FQGNSA. The chain's CDR3 is CASSNDYTGTGYNEQFF. In DNA form, the CDR3 reads TGTGCCAGCAGCAATGACTATACCGGGACAGGGTACAATGAGCAGTTCTTC.

This clone was counted a single time. The chain couples TRBV6-6 to TRBJ2-7; 8 bases map to TRBD2. The trim removed 6 bases at V and 2 bases at J, leaving 9 bases unmatched. From germline, CDR1 is MNHNY and CDR2 SVGAGI (reference sequence). There are 15 residues in the CDR3. CDR3 DNA sequence: TGTGCCAGCAGGCACCCGAGCGGGAGCCCCTACGAGCAGTACTTC. It translates to CASRHPSGSPYEQYF.

The chain uses TRBV5-5 and TRBJ2-7, with TRBD1 matching over 7 bases. Losses at the gene ends were 6 bases for V and 0 bases for J; bases not matched to a gene: 9. The CDR3 spans 15 residues. Germline V gene data show CDR1 as SGHKS and CDR2 as YYEKEE (reference sequence). CDR3 bases: TGTGCCAGCACTCCGGACAGGCGAAGCTCCTACGAGCAGTACTTC. This encodes CASTPDRRSSYEQYF.

The CDR3 is CASSPYLSNQPQHF. The CDR3 bases are TGTGCCAGCAGCCCCTACTTAAGCAATCAGCCCCAGCATTTT. V usage is TRBV7-2 and J usage is TRBJ1-5; D ambiguous. CDR3 length: 14 residues. V was cut by 5 bases and J by 1 base, with 9 bases left in between. Germline-derived CDR1 and CDR2 are SGHTA and FQGNSA.

This clone was counted only a few times. The V call is TRBV9, the J call TRBJ2-3, with 11 bases fitting TRBD2. This CDR3 has 19 amino acids. Trimming took 3 bases from V and 4 from J; bases not matched to a gene: 16. Germline values: CDR1 SGDLS, CDR2 YYNGEE. The CDR3 coding sequence is TGTGCCAGCAGCGCGGATCGGGACTTACTAGCGGGAGTTCCAGATACGCAGTATTTT. Protein: CASSADRDLLAGVPDTQYF.

The chain carries TRBV7-9 and TRBJ1-1; D ambiguous. V was shortened by 1 base and J by 6 bases, with 6 bases between the two germline ends. CDR1 is SEHNR, CDR2 FQNEAQ, per germline (reference sequence). The CDR3 is 12 residues long. This CDR3 is CASSLGPAEAFF. The DNA for the CDR3 is TGTGCCAGCAGCTTAGGTCCGGCTGAAGCTTTCTTT.

The rearrangement links TRBV10-3 to TRBJ2-7, with D unresolved. This CDR3 region has 16 residues. Germline V lookup: CDR1 ENHRY, CDR2 SYGVKD. Trimming took 2 bases from V and 4 from J, leaving 18 bases between them. The CDR3 region has the DNA TGTGCCATCAGTGAGATCGACTCCCCCCCGCCGTACGAGCAGTACTTC. It translates to CAISEIDSPPPYEQYF.

The sample holds one count of this clone. This chain connects TRBV27 to TRBJ2-1; the match to TRBD2 covers 11 bases. From germline, CDR1 is MNHEY and CDR2 SMNVEV (reference sequence). Trimming took 5 bases from V and 0 from J; bases not matched to a gene: 6. The CDR3 runs to 17 residues. In DNA, the CDR3 is TGTGCCAGCAGTAATAGCGGGGGGGGGAGCTCCTACAATGAGCAGTTCTTC. Amino acids: CASSNSGGGSSYNEQFF.

The chain joins TRBV4-1 to TRBJ2-5, with TRBD2 matching over 7 bases. The CDR3 runs to 18 residues. V dropped 1 base and J dropped 2; count of bases not matched to a gene: 13. Germline-derived CDR1 and CDR2 are MGHRA and YSYEKL. CDR3 sequence: CASSQVWLERGIQETQYF. The CDR3 nucleotides are TGCGCCAGCAGCCAAGTATGGTTGGAGCGGGGTATACAAGAGACCCAGTACTTC.

CDR3 residues: CASSFGVASPLHF. For the CDR3, the DNA is TGCGCCAGCAGCTTCGGGGTTGCCTCACCCCTCCACTTT. The chain has TRBV5-1 and TRBJ1-6; no reliable D call. Germline loops: CDR1 SGHRS, CDR2 YFSETQ. The V and J ends lost 2 bases and 10 bases respectively, with 10 bases between them. This CDR3 spans 13 amino acids.